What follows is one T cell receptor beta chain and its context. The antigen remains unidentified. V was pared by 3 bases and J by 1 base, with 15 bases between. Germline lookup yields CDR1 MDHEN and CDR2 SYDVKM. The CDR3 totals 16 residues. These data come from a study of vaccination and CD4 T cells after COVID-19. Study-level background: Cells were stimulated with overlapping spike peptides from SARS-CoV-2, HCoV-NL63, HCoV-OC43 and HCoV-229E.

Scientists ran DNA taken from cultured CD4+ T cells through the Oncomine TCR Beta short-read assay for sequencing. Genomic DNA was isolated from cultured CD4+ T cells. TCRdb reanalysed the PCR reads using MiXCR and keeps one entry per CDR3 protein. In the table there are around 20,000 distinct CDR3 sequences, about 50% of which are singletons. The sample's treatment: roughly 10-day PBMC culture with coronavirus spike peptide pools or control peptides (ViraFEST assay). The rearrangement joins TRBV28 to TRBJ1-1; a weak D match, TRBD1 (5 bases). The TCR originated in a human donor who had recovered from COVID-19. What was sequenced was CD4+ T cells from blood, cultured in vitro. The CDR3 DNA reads TGTGCCAGCAGTTTTCCTCGGGGACGGGGGAACACTGAAGCTTTCTTT. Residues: CASSFPRGRGNTEAFF.